Here is one TCR beta chain with its context. This sample is drawn from a study of blood T cell repertoires in COVID-19. J was trimmed by 4 bases and V by 4 bases; bases with no gene match: 9. The CDR3 has 16 amino acids. The germline V gene encodes CDR1 LNHDA and CDR2 SQIVND (reference sequence). Under the authors' procedure: Amplified reference gene primers provided the basis for estimating nucleated cell counts. The assay was immunoSEQ multiplex PCR, and TCRdb's table has in-frame clones only and misses some. V and J calls and clone size are given by that table; D and trimming were obtained from the DNA. The sample records around 170,000 clones, about 90% being singletons.

This clonotype was sampled from a man aged 55-75 years with acute or convalescent COVID-19. Sequencing was carried out using peripheral blood. The chain couples TRBV19 to TRBJ1-4; 7 bases are shared with TRBD1. CDR3 nucleotides: TGTGCCAGTAGTACCCTCGGGACAGCTAATAATGAAAAACTGTTTTTT. It codes for CASSTLGTANNEKLFF.